These 16 T cell receptor beta chains were sequenced from one sample in a study of T-cell memory formation after mild COVID-19 (dated by TCRdb to the early 2020s). Receptor amplification or capture employed 5' RACE. Sequencer: Illumina NovaSeq 6000. TCRdb trimmed the raw reads at Q25, called clones with MiXCR and kept productive beta chains. Each record represents a unique CDR3 protein, reported with the most common genes and DNA among its rows. The sample table lists around 530,000 distinct CDR3 sequences, about a fifth of them with a count of one. The ten largest clones represent 7.5% to 9.5% of the sample. The source material was PBMCs or a T cell subset sorted from them (not recorded which). The receptors come from an adult woman who had mild COVID-19 (a few samples of this study predate the infection). The sample titles of this study are shuffled in the database, so cell type and time point are left out; the donor was told from shared clones.

A few counts support this clonotype. The chain employs TRBV24-1 and TRBJ2-3; no firm D call. V was trimmed by 5 bases and J by 5 bases, leaving 10 bases between them. Germline loops: CDR1 KGHDR, CDR2 SFDVKD. There are 13 residues in the CDR3. The CDR3, as DNA: TGTGCCACCAGTGTCCCATCTAGAGATACGCAGTATTTT. Protein product: CATSVPSRDTQYF.

This clonotype has only a few counts. The chain couples TRBV29-1 to TRBJ2-7; D not certain. Deletions cut 2 bases from V and 2 bases from J, with 7 bases between. The CDR3 is 12 amino acids. CDR1 and CDR2 (germline): SQVTM, ANQGSEA. The CDR3 nucleotides are TGCAGCGTTGAAATAGCCCCCTACGAGCAGTACTTC. Translation: CSVEIAPYEQYF.

This clonotype was counted only a few times. The genes are TRBV24-1 and TRBJ2-6, with 7 bases aligning to TRBD2. V gave up 3 bases and J gave up 2 bases; unmatched junction bases: 0. Germline V CDR1 and CDR2: KGHDR, SFDVKD. This CDR3 has 15 residues. The CDR3 nucleotides are TGTGCCACCAGTGATGCGGGGGCTGGGGCCAACGTCCTGACTTTC. Its protein product is CATSDAGAGANVLTF.

This clonotype showed up just a few times. This chain links TRBV12-3 or TRBV12-4 with TRBJ2-1; 16 bases are a match to TRBD2. There are 17 residues in the CDR3. V was clipped by 4 bases and J by 5 bases; unmatched bases: 5. CDR3 loop: CASSWGTSGRDNNEQFF. The CDR3 nucleotides are TGTGCCAGCAGTTGGGGGACTAGCGGGAGGGATAACAATGAGCAGTTCTTC.

This clonotype showed up just a few times. The V gene is TRBV29-1, the J gene TRBJ1-1; TRBD1 aligns across 7 bases. The CDR3 sequence is 13 residues long. The germline CDR1 and CDR2 sequences are SQVTM and ANQGSEA. The V gene end was trimmed by 6 bases and the J gene end by 0 bases; junction bases not matched to a gene: 4. CDR3 sequence (DNA): TGCAGCGTCGGGACAGTCATGAACACTGAAGCTTTCTTT. It encodes CSVGTVMNTEAFF.

The chain combines TRBV4-3 with TRBJ2-7; D could derive from TRBD1 or TRBD2 (5 bases each). The CDR3 is made up of 15 amino acids. CDR1 LGHNA and CDR2 YSLEER come from the germline V gene. V lost 3 bases to trimming and J lost 7 bases, with 19 bases between them. The CDR3 DNA follows: TGCGCCAGCAGCCAGGCGGGTAGACAGTTCGAGGAGCAGTACTTC. Amino acids: CASSQAGRQFEEQYF.

This clonotype was found a few times. The V gene is TRBV10-2, the J gene TRBJ2-1, with D uncertain. The CDR3 length is 20 residues. V was pared by 4 bases and J by 15 bases, with 40 bases between. CDR1 is WSHSY and CDR2 is SAAADI in the germline V gene. The CDR3 protein is CASSGTDWSPDLSQAGSPFF. CDR3 in DNA: TGCGCCAGCAGTGGCACAGACTGGTCCCCCGATTTATCGCAGGCAGGTAGTCCGTTCTTC.

This clonotype has more than one count but fewer than ten. The chain is built from TRBV27 and TRBJ1-2; TRBD1 matches at 11 bases. This CDR3 has 14 amino acids. The trim removed 4 bases at V and 8 bases at J, leaving 6 bases unmatched. Germline CDR1 reads MNHEY; CDR2 reads SMNVEV (reference sequence). This chain's CDR3 is CASSWTGGARGYTF. CDR3 DNA: TGTGCCAGCAGTTGGACAGGGGGCGCGAGGGGCTACACCTTC.

This clonotype occurred a few times. This chain links TRBV4-2 with TRBJ1-3; D is ambiguous. The CDR3 contains 18 residues. CDR1 is LGHNA, CDR2 YNFKEQ, per germline. V lost 1 base to trimming and J lost 4 bases, with 20 bases between them. CDR3 coding DNA: TGTGCCAGCAGCCAAGCGTGGCCCCTGAATGGGTTGGGAAACACCATATATTTT. Translation gives CASSQAWPLNGLGNTIYF.

This chain joins TRBV4-1 and TRBJ1-3; possibly TRBD1 for D (5 bases). This CDR3 spans 16 amino acids. Trimming took 3 bases from V and 4 from J, leaving 16 bases between them. CDR1 is MGHRA, CDR2 YSYEKL, per germline. Written as DNA, the CDR3 is TGCGCCAGCAGCCAGGTCCTGTCAGGGCCGGGAAACACCATATATTTT. Encoded protein: CASSQVLSGPGNTIYF.

The genes are TRBV24-1 and TRBJ2-1; tentatively, D is TRBD1 (6 bases). The CDR3 contains 15 residues. Germline V gives CDR1 KGHDR, CDR2 SFDVKD. The V end was cut by 5 bases, the J end by 2 bases, with 12 bases between. The CDR3 loop reads CATSAGRGPYNEQFF. The CDR3 nucleotides read TGTGCCACCAGTGCGGGCAGGGGTCCCTACAATGAGCAGTTCTTC.

The chain has TRBV12-3 or TRBV12-4 and TRBJ1-2; D gene uncertain. CDR3 length: 16 residues. The ends were cut back, 0 bases at V and 4 bases at J, with 15 bases in the middle. CDR3 sequence reads: CASSLALGGGAYGYTF. In DNA form, the CDR3 reads TGTGCCAGCAGTTTAGCGCTAGGTGGAGGAGCCTATGGCTACACCTTC.

The J gene is TRBJ2-7, the V gene TRBV12-3 or TRBV12-4; the D call may be TRBD1 or TRBD2 (6 bases each). CDR3 length equals 15 residues. V gave up 7 bases and J gave up 0 bases, with 16 bases separating them. The CDR3 is CASTPGRDNSYEQYF. DNA for the CDR3: TGTGCCAGCACCCCGGGGCGGGACAACTCCTACGAGCAGTACTTC.

The chain recombines TRBV27 with TRBJ2-4; D is unclear. The germline V gene has CDR1 MNHEY and CDR2 SMNVEV (reference sequence). The CDR3 has 14 residues. The V gene lost 5 bases and the J gene lost 0 bases, with 8 bases spanning the gap. Written as DNA, the CDR3 is TGTGCCAGCAGTGGGCCTCTAGCCAAAAACATTCAGTACTTC. Translating gives CASSGPLAKNIQYF.

V gene TRBV2 combines with J gene TRBJ2-7; 15 bases agree with TRBD2. The V and J ends lost 1 base and 6 bases, in that order; junction bases with no gene match: 4. The CDR3 is 16 residues long. The germline V gene has CDR1 SNHLY and CDR2 FYNNEI. The CDR3, as DNA: TGTGCCAGCAGTGAAGTGGGACTAGCGGGAGGCGGCGAGCAGTACTTC. It specifies CASSEVGLAGGGEQYF.

The rearrangement uses TRBV30 and TRBJ2-7, with TRBD1 matching over 9 bases. Trimming took 4 bases from V and 2 from J; bases not matched to a gene: 9. The CDR3 spans 15 residues. CDR1 and CDR2 (germline): GTSNPN, SVGIG (reference sequence). The CDR3 region is CAWNAGQGNPYEQYF. CDR3 coding DNA: TGTGCCTGGAACGCGGGACAGGGAAACCCCTACGAGCAGTACTTC.